This TCR beta chain is drawn from a study of blood T cell repertoires in COVID-19. The wider study: PBMCs, B-cell-depleted T cells, or T cells provided the cDNA or gDNA that made up the material.

As concerns this clone: The sample contains more than one DNA sequence encoding this CDR3.

In the source study's methods: Nucleated cell number was recorded as an estimate derived from reference gene primer amplification. The table came from immunoSEQ multiplex PCR; TCRdb's copy has only in-frame clones and leaves some out. Clonal size and the V and J genes are those of that table, whereas D and trimming came from the DNA. Among about 260,000 clones listed, 85% to 90% were seen once. Deletions cut 0 bases from V and 2 bases from J, with 10 bases between. Germline-derived CDR1 and CDR2 are LNHNV and YYDKDF (reference sequence). The CDR3 runs 15 residues. Sequenced sample: peripheral blood. The J gene is TRBJ1-2, the V gene TRBV15, with a tentative D call TRBD1 (5 bases). This clonotype was sampled from a man aged 18 to 30 with active or convalescent COVID-19. The CDR3 sequence: CATSRDIGVNYGYTF. The DNA for the CDR3 is TGTGCCACCAGCAGAGACATAGGGGTAAACTATGGCTACACCTTC.